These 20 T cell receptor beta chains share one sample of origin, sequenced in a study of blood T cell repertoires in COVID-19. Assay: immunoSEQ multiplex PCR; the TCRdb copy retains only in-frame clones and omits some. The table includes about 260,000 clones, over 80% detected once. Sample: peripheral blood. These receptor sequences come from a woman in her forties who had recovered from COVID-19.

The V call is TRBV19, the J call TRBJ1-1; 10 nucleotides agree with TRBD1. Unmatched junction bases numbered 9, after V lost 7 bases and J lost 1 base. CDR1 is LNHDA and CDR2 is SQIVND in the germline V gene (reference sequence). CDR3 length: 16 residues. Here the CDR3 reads CASTPPGQGKNTEAFF. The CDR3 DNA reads TGTGCCAGTACTCCCCCGGGACAGGGGAAGAACACTGAAGCTTTCTTT.

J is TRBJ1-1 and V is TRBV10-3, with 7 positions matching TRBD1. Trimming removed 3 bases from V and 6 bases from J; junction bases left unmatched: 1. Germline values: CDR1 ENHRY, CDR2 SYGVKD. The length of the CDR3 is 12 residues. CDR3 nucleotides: TGTGCCATCAGTGAAACAGGGGCTGAAGCTTTCTTT. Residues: CAISETGAEAFF.

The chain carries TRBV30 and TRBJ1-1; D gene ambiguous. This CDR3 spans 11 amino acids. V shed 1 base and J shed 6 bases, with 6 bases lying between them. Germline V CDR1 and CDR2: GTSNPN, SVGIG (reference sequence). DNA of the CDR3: TGTGCCTGGAGTGAGAGGCCTGAAGCTTTCTTT. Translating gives CAWSERPEAFF.

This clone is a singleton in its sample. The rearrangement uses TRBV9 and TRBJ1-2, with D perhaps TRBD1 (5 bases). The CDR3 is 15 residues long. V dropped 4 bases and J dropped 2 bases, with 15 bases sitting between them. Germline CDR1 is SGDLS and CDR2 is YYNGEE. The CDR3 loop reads CASSPSTDSNYGYTF. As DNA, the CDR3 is TGTGCCAGCAGCCCATCCACAGACAGCAACTATGGCTACACCTTC.

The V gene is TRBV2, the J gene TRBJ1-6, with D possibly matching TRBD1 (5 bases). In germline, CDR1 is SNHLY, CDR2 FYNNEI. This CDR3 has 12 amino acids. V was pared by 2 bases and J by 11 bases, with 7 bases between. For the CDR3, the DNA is TGTGCCAGCAGTGAAACAGGAGCACCCCTCCACTTT. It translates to CASSETGAPLHF.

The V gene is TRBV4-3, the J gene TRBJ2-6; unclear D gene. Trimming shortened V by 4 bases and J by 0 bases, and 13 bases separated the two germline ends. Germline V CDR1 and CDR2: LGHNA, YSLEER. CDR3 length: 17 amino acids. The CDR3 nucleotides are TGCGCCAGCAGCCCCTACCCACCGGGCTCTGGGGCCAACGTCCTGACTTTC. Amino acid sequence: CASSPYPPGSGANVLTF.

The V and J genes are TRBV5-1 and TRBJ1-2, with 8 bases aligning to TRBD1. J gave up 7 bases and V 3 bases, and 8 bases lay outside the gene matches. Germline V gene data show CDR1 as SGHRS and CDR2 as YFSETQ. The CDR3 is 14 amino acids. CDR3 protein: CASSSRQGRGGYTF. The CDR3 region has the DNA TGCGCCAGCAGCTCTAGACAGGGGAGAGGTGGCTACACCTTC.

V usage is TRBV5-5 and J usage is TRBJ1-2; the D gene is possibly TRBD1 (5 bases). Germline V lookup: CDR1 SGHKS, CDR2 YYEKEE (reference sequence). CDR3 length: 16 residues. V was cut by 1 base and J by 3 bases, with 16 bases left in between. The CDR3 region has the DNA TGTGCCAGCAGCTTGTCCCCTCGGCAGGGATACTATGGCTACACCTTC. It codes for CASSLSPRQGYYGYTF.

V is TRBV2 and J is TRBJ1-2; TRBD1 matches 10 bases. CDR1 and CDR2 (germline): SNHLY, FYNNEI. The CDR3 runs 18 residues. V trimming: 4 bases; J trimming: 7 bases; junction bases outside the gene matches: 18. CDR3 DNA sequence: TGTGCCAGCAGTGCCCAGGGTCTAGGGGGACAGGGGACCTCTGGCTACACCTTC. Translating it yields CASSAQGLGGQGTSGYTF.

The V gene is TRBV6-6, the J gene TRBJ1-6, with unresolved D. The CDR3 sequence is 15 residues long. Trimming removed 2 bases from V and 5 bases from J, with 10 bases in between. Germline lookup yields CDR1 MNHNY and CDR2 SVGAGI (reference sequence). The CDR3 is CASSYGEQNNSPLHF. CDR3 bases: TGTGCCAGCAGTTACGGGGAGCAAAATAATTCACCCCTCCACTTT.

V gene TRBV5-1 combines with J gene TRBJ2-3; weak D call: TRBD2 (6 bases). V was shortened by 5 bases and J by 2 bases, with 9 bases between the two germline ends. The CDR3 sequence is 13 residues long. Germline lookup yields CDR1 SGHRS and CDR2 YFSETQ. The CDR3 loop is CASREGLTDTQYF. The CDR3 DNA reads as TGCGCCAGCAGGGAGGGACTCACAGATACGCAGTATTTT. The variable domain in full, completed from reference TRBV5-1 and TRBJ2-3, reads KAGVTQTPRYLIKTRGQQVTLSCSPISGHRSVSWYQQTPGQGLQFLFEYFSETQRNKGNFPGRFSGRQFSNSRSEMNVSTLELGDSALYLCASREGLTDTQYFGPGTRLTVL.

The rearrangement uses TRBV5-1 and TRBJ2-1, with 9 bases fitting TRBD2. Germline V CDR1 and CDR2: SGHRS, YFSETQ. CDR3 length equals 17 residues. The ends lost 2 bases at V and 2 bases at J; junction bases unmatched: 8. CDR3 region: CASSLGERGAAYNEQFF. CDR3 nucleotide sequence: TGCGCCAGCAGCTTAGGTGAGCGGGGGGCTGCCTACAATGAGCAGTTCTTC. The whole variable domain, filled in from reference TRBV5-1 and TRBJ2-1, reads KAGVTQTPRYLIKTRGQQVTLSCSPISGHRSVSWYQQTPGQGLQFLFEYFSETQRNKGNFPGRFSGRQFSNSRSEMNVSTLELGDSALYLCASSLGERGAAYNEQFFGPGTRLTVL.

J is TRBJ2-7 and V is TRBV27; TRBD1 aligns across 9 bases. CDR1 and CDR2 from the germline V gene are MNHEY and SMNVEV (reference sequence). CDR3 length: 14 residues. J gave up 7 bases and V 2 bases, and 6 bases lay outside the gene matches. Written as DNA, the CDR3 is TGTGCCAGCAGTTTAACAGGGGGCACGGGGGAGCAGTACTTC. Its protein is CASSLTGGTGEQYF.

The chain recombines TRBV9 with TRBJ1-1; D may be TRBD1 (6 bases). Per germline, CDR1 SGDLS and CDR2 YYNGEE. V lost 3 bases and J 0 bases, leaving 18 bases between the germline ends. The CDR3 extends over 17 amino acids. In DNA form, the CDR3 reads TGTGCCAGCAGCGACCGAAGGGGGGGCCCACTGAACACTGAAGCTTTCTTT. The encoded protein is CASSDRRGGPLNTEAFF.

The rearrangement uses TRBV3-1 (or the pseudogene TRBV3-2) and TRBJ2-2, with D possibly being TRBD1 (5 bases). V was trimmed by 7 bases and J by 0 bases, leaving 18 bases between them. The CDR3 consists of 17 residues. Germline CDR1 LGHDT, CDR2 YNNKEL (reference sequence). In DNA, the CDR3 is TGTGCCAGCAACGCAGGGCATACATCTTCGAACACCGGGGAGCTGTTTTTT. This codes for CASNAGHTSSNTGELFF.

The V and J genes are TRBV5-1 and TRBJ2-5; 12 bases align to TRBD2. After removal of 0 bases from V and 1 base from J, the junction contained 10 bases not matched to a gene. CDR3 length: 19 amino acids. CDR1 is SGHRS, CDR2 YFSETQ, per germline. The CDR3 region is CASSLGLAGGQVGQETQYF. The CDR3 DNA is TGCGCCAGCAGCTTGGGCCTAGCGGGGGGGCAGGTAGGCCAAGAGACCCAGTACTTC. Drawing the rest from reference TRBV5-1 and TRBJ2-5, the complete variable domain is KAGVTQTPRYLIKTRGQQVTLSCSPISGHRSVSWYQQTPGQGLQFLFEYFSETQRNKGNFPGRFSGRQFSNSRSEMNVSTLELGDSALYLCASSLGLAGGQVGQETQYFGPGTRLLVL.

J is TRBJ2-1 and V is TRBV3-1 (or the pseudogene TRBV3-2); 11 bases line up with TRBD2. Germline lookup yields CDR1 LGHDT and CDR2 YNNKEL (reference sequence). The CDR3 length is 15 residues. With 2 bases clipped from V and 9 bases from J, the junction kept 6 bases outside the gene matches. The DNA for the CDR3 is TGTGCCAGCAGCCAAAACCCTAGCGGGGGGCGTGAGCAGTTCTTC. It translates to CASSQNPSGGREQFF.

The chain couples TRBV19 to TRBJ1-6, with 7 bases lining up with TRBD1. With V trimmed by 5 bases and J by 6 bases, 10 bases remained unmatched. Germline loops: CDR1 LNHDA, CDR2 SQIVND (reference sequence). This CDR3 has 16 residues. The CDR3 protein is CASSPRDREFNSPLHF. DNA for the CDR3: TGTGCCAGTAGTCCCCGGGACAGAGAATTTAATTCACCCCTCCACTTT.

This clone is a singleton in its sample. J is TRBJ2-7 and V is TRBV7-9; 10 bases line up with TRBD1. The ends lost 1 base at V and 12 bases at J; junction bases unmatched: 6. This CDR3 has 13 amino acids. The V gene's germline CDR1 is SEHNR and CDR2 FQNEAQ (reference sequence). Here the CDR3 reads CASSLGGTGEGYF. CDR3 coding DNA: TGTGCCAGCAGCTTAGGCGGGACAGGGGAGGGGTACTTC.

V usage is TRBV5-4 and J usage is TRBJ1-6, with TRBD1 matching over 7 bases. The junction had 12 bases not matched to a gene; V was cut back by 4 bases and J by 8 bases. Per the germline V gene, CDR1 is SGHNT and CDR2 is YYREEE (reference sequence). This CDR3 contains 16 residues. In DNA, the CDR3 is TGTGCCAGCAGCCCCGGGACAGCCTGGGCGGATTCACCCCTCCACTTT. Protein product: CASSPGTAWADSPLHF. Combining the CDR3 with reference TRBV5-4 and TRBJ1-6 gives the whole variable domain ETGVTQSPTHLIKTRGQQVTLRCSSQSGHNTVSWYQQALGQGPQFIFQYYREEENGRGNFPPRFSGLQFPNYSSELNVNALELDDSALYLCASSPGTAWADSPLHFGNGTRLTVT.